This TCR beta chain was sequenced during a study of T cells in Graves' hyperthyroidism and ophthalmopathy. What was amplified from RNA transcripts were TCR beta CDR3 regions. The TCR CDR3 first-round RT-PCR relied on the HTBI primer set. In TCRdb, the multiplex PCR reads were re-called with MiXCR into one record per CDR3 protein. The sample shows 600,000 to 650,000 distinct CDR3 sequences, around 21% of them seen only once. Each diagnosis drew on symptoms, thyroxine, TRAb, thyroid ultrasound and orbital computed tomography findings. The CDR3 covers 13 residues. On this clonotype itself: What it binds is not known. An end of the junction differs from the germline gene, which may be a read error.

Findings and caveats of the study: A model using 13 V-J features told ophthalmopathy apart from stable hyperthyroidism.

The clonotype comes from a man aged 25-45 years with Graves' ophthalmopathy. Sequencing input: blood. The V and J genes are TRBV12-3 or TRBV12-4 and TRBJ2-1, with 7 nucleotides matching TRBD2. CDR3 loop: CASSTSANNEQCF. The CDR3 DNA is TGTGCCAGCAGCACTAGCGCCAACAATGAGCAGTGCTTC.